This TCR beta chain stems from a study of neurological immune-mediated disorders. Trimming removed 3 bases from V and 2 bases from J; junction bases left unmatched: 7. This CDR3 comprises 15 residues. Germline V gene data show CDR1 as LGHDT and CDR2 as YNNKEL (reference sequence). Every sequencing run drew on 15-18 subjects and yielded over 200 million TCR-beta sequences. TCRdb re-analysed the 5' RACE reads in MiXCR, keeping a single row per CDR3 protein. In the table there are 25,000 to 30,000 distinct CDR3 sequences, about 15% of which are singletons. Indicated time point: technical triplicate 3. In its sample, this clonotype was seen many times.

The sequence came from a female donor with HTLV-1-associated myelopathy (HAM/TSP). The chain links TRBV3-1 to TRBJ2-7, with TRBD2 identical over 7 bases. Sequencing was carried out using CD4+ T cells from blood. CDR3 DNA: TGTGCCAGCAGCCACCCTAGCGGAATCACCTACGAGCAGTACTTC. Translated: CASSHPSGITYEQYF.